This entry lists 29 T cell receptor beta chains sequenced from one sample in a study of blood T cell repertoires in COVID-19. TCRdb's table, derived via immunoSEQ multiplex PCR, lists solely in-frame clones and lacks some. The sample shows 110,000 to 150,000 clones, around 73% of them seen only once. Specimen: PBMCs or T cells enriched from blood (not recorded which). The receptors come from a woman in her forties or fifties who had recovered from COVID-19.

V is TRBV7-2 and J is TRBJ2-2; 8 positions agree with TRBD2. V shed 6 bases, J shed 0 bases, and the junction held 6 bases outside the gene matches. Germline CDR1 and CDR2: SGHTA and FQGNSA. The CDR3 runs 16 residues. This CDR3 reads CASRSTLAANTGELFF. The CDR3 region has the DNA TGTGCCAGCAGGTCCACACTAGCGGCGAACACCGGGGAGCTGTTTTTT.

This clone occurred a few times. In DNA, the CDR3 is TGTGCCAGCAGCCCTAGCGGGTGGGGGACCCAGTACTTC. This codes for CASSPSGWGTQYF. The rearrangement uses TRBV3-1 (or the pseudogene TRBV3-2) and TRBJ2-5, with 8 bases fitting TRBD2. The junction had 5 bases not matched to a gene; V was cut back by 4 bases and J by 7 bases. The CDR3 consists of 13 residues. CDR1 and CDR2 from the germline V gene are LGHDT and YNNKEL (reference sequence).

The rearrangement joins TRBV10-1 to TRBJ1-3; D is unclear. This CDR3 is 15 amino acids long. With 3 bases removed from V and 12 bases from J, the gap between germline ends came to 21 bases. The germline CDR1 and CDR2 sequences are WNHNN and SYGVQD (reference sequence). DNA of the CDR3: TGCGCCAGCAGTGACCCGGGATCTCCTTGGGAGGGCATATATTTT. Encoded protein: CASSDPGSPWEGIYF.

The chain combines TRBV18 with TRBJ1-3; D may be TRBD1 (5 bases). V was trimmed by 8 bases and J by 3 bases, leaving 11 bases between them. CDR1 and CDR2 (germline): KGHSH, LQKENI. The CDR3 covers 13 residues. The CDR3 nucleotides are TGTGCCAGCGAAACAGGTGGTGGAAACACCATATATTTT. Its translation: CASETGGGNTIYF.

The V and J genes are TRBV7-9 and TRBJ1-1; 8 bases are shared with TRBD1. There are 13 residues in the CDR3. CDR1 and CDR2 (germline): SEHNR, FQNEAQ (reference sequence). Trimming cost V 3 bases and J 10 bases; bases outside gene matches: 7. CDR3 in DNA: TGTGCCAGCAGCTTCCAGCAGGGGGCTGGAGCTTTCTTT. Protein: CASSFQQGAGAFF.

This clone was recorded a few times. The chain employs TRBV6-5 and TRBJ1-1; tentative D call: TRBD1 (5 bases). Looked up from germline, CDR1 is MNHEY and CDR2 is SVGAGI. V was pared by 6 bases and J by 1 base, with 12 bases between. This CDR3 has 14 residues. CDR3 DNA sequence: TGTGCCAGCAGAGGGCAGGGATGGAACACTGAAGCTTTCTTT. It codes for CASRGQGWNTEAFF.

The chain has TRBV19 and TRBJ2-7; no firm D call. There are 13 residues in the CDR3. Germline CDR1 and CDR2: LNHDA and SQIVND (reference sequence). Trimming removed 8 bases at V and 0 bases at J, with 11 bases between. The CDR3 coding sequence is TGTGCCAGTTCCGATGAGAGCTCCTACGAGCAGTACTTC. Its translation is CASSDESSYEQYF.

The chain uses TRBV19 and TRBJ2-3; D may be TRBD1 (6 bases). CDR3 length equals 13 residues. In germline, CDR1 is LNHDA, CDR2 SQIVND (reference sequence). V was cut by 6 bases and J by 6 bases, with 13 bases left in between. The CDR3 DNA sequence: TGTGCCAGTAGGGACAGTGTAGCGGATACGCAGTATTTT. This codes for CASRDSVADTQYF.

The table lists this clone with a count of one. The chain has TRBV18 and TRBJ2-7; 9 bases map to TRBD1. J lost 6 bases, V lost 3 bases, and 9 bases had no gene match. The CDR3 consists of 15 residues. Germline V gives CDR1 KGHSH, CDR2 LQKENI. CDR3 nucleotides: TGTGCCAGCTCACCTAAAGGACAGGGGAATAGCGAGCAGTACTTC. This translates into CASSPKGQGNSEQYF.

The chain uses TRBV9 and TRBJ2-5, with D possibly matching TRBD1 (5 bases). V lost 4 bases and J 5 bases, leaving 12 bases between the germline ends. Germline assignment: CDR1 SGDLS and CDR2 YYNGEE. CDR3 length: 13 amino acids. The CDR3, as DNA: TGTGCCAGCAGCCCCGGACATTCTGAGACCCAGTACTTC. Amino acids: CASSPGHSETQYF.

This rearrangement joins TRBV2 to TRBJ2-1, with D maybe TRBD2 (7 bases). Germline lookup yields CDR1 SNHLY and CDR2 FYNNEI. This CDR3 region has 14 residues. V gave up 8 bases and J gave up 7 bases, with 18 bases separating them. CDR3 nucleotides: TGTGCCAGCCTCAAGGGGGGGGGATCGAATGAGCAGTTCTTC. Amino acids: CASLKGGGSNEQFF.

With regard to this clone: Mismatch with germline at one junction end may stem from a read error. The chain employs TRBV25-1 and TRBJ2-2; D not certain. The germline V gene encodes CDR1 MGHDK and CDR2 SYGVNS. This CDR3 contains 16 residues. The CDR3 DNA is TGTGCCAGCAGTGAAGGTGGGTCAGCGAACCCCGGGGAGCTGTTTTTT. This gives the protein CASSEGGSANPGELFF.

This chain joins TRBV7-8 and TRBJ2-2; 7 nucleotides line up with TRBD2. CDR3 size: 16 residues. V lost 4 bases, J lost 3 bases, and 8 bases stayed unmatched. Germline V gene sequence: CDR1 SGHVS, CDR2 FQNEAQ. The CDR3 is CASSSDRGRDTGELFF. CDR3 sequence (DNA): TGTGCCAGCAGCTCCGACCGGGGGAGGGACACCGGGGAGCTGTTTTTT. Combining the CDR3 with reference TRBV7-8 and TRBJ2-2 gives the whole variable domain GAGVSQSPRYKVAKRGQDVALRCDPISGHVSLFWYQQALGQGPEFLTYFQNEAQLDKSGLPSDRFFAERPEGSVSTLKIQRTQQEDSAVYLCASSSDRGRDTGELFFGEGSRLTVL.

The genes are TRBV7-8 and TRBJ1-1; tentatively, D is TRBD1 (5 bases). Germline CDR1 and CDR2: SGHVS and FQNEAQ. Trimming stripped 1 base from V and 10 bases from J, with 22 bases between. The CDR3 length is 16 residues. The CDR3 sequence: CASSLGGRGGAGTAFF. The CDR3 DNA is TGTGCCAGCAGCTTAGGCGGGAGAGGAGGGGCCGGGACAGCTTTCTTT.

The V gene is TRBV7-6, the J gene TRBJ2-7; 11 bases align to TRBD2. CDR3 length: 15 residues. V shed 0 bases and J 7 bases; nucleotides not matched to a gene: 5. Germline V CDR1 and CDR2: SGHVS, FNYEAQ. CDR3 nucleotide sequence: TGTGCCAGCAGCTTAGCACTAGCGGGGGCTGGAGAGCAGTACTTC. This sequence encodes CASSLALAGAGEQYF.

The chain couples TRBV2 to TRBJ2-7; TRBD1 agrees at 7 bases. Unmatched junction bases numbered 8, after V lost 6 bases and J lost 0 bases. The germline V gene has CDR1 SNHLY and CDR2 FYNNEI. The CDR3 has 15 amino acids. CDR3 in DNA: TGTGCCAGCAGCTCTCAGGGGGTGAGCTCCTACGAGCAGTACGTC. It is translated as CASSSQGVSSYEQYV.

The chain carries TRBV3-1 (or the pseudogene TRBV3-2) and TRBJ1-2; no clear D. Germline values: CDR1 LGHDT, CDR2 YNNKEL (reference sequence). CDR3 length equals 15 residues. Trimming removed 1 base at V and 3 bases at J, with 12 bases between. The CDR3 DNA sequence: TGTGCCAGCAGCCAAGGACGGGGAGCCCACTATGGCTACACCTTC. Encoded protein: CASSQGRGAHYGYTF.

The chain joins TRBV6-5 to TRBJ1-2, with 8 bases matching TRBD1. V was clipped by 5 bases and J by 2 bases; unmatched bases: 4. Germline-derived CDR1 and CDR2 are MNHEY and SVGAGI. CDR3 length: 14 amino acids. In DNA, the CDR3 is TGTGCCAGCAGTCTGCCAGGGGGCAACTATGGCTACACCTTC. Translating gives CASSLPGGNYGYTF.

The V gene is TRBV9, the J gene TRBJ2-3, with D possibly TRBD2 on 6 matching bases. This CDR3 is built from 11 residues. The V end lost 4 bases, the J end lost 6 bases, and 6 bases lay between the germline ends. Germline-derived CDR1 and CDR2 are SGDLS and YYNGEE. The CDR3 DNA reads TGTGCCAGCAGCCGGGGGGATACGCAGTATTTT. It specifies CASSRGDTQYF.

The rearrangement links TRBV7-9 to TRBJ1-1; D is unresolved. The CDR3 spans 12 residues. Germline V gene data show CDR1 as SEHNR and CDR2 as FQNEAQ (reference sequence). Trimming took 1 base from V and 11 from J, leaving 11 bases between them. CDR3 residues: CASSLGRSEAFF. CDR3 coding DNA: TGTGCCAGCAGCTTAGGACGAAGCGAGGCTTTCTTT.

The chain has TRBV10-3 and TRBJ2-3, with D tentatively TRBD2 (6 bases). The V end was cut by 5 bases, the J end by 1 base, with 7 bases between. The CDR3 runs 13 residues. Looked up from germline, CDR1 is ENHRY and CDR2 is SYGVKD. The CDR3 sequence is CAISTGGTDTQYF. The CDR3 nucleotides read TGTGCCATCAGTACGGGGGGCACAGATACGCAGTATTTT.

This clone was detected only a few times. CDR3 in DNA: TGTGCCAGCAGCCCTCAGACAGGGACAAACACTGAAGCTTTCTTT. Amino acid sequence: CASSPQTGTNTEAFF. The chain recombines TRBV7-9 with TRBJ1-1, with 7 bases aligning to TRBD1. The CDR3 is 15 amino acids. The germline V gene has CDR1 SEHNR and CDR2 FQNEAQ (reference sequence). The trim removed 5 bases at V and 2 bases at J, leaving 8 bases unmatched.

This clone has just a few counts. The chain employs TRBV4-2 and TRBJ1-1; tentative D call: TRBD1 (6 bases). CDR3 length equals 14 residues. The V end was cut by 4 bases, the J end by 5 bases, with 14 bases between. Germline assignment: CDR1 LGHNA and CDR2 YNFKEQ. The CDR3 loop is CASSLQVGGTEAFF. In nucleotides, the CDR3 is TGTGCCAGCAGCCTACAGGTAGGGGGAACTGAAGCTTTCTTT.

The V call is TRBV6-5, the J call TRBJ1-2; the match to TRBD1 covers 7 bases. The V and J ends lost 2 bases and 7 bases, in that order; junction bases with no gene match: 1. CDR1 is MNHEY and CDR2 is SVGAGI in the germline V gene. This CDR3 has 12 amino acids. Written as DNA, the CDR3 is TGTGCCAGCAGTTACGGGACAGCTGGCTACACCTTC. Residues: CASSYGTAGYTF.

The chain employs TRBV28 and TRBJ1-2; the D is unclear. The CDR3 is 14 amino acids. From germline, CDR1 is MDHEN and CDR2 SYDVKM. V lost 4 bases and J lost 4, with 13 bases in between. DNA of the CDR3: TGTGCCAGCAGTTCCTTTGGGGAGTCCTATGGCTACACCTTC. Translation gives CASSSFGESYGYTF.

The chain combines TRBV7-3 with TRBJ1-1, with D unclear. Trimming pared 3 bases from V and 3 bases from J, leaving 8 bases between. This CDR3 has 13 residues. Germline CDR1 reads SGHTA; CDR2 reads FQGTGA. In DNA, the CDR3 is TGTGCCAGCAGCTTCTCGGAGGACACTGAAGCTTTCTTT. Protein: CASSFSEDTEAFF. The variable domain in full, completed from reference TRBV7-3 and TRBJ1-1, reads GAGVSQTPSNKVTEKGKYVELRCDPISGHTALYWYRQSLGQGPEFLIYFQGTGAADDSGLPNDRFFAVRPEGSVSTLKIQRTERGDSAVYLCASSFSEDTEAFFGQGTRLTVV.

This chain links TRBV27 with TRBJ2-3; maybe TRBD2 (6 bases). This CDR3 is 13 amino acids long. Germline CDR1 MNHEY, CDR2 SMNVEV (reference sequence). V lost 0 bases to trimming and J lost 11 bases, with 12 bases between them. The CDR3 protein is CASSLSVAGLQYF. CDR3 nucleotides: TGTGCCAGCAGTTTATCCGTGGCGGGGCTGCAGTATTTT.

The V and J genes are TRBV5-4 and TRBJ1-5; no reliable D call. V was shortened by 0 bases and J by 0 bases, with 10 bases between the two germline ends. Per the germline V gene, CDR1 is SGHNT and CDR2 is YYREEE (reference sequence). This CDR3 has 16 amino acids. The CDR3, as DNA: TGTGCCAGCAGCTTGGGTGGGAGTAATAGCAATCAGCCCCAGCATTTT. Translation gives CASSLGGSNSNQPQHF. Full variable domain (remainder filled in from reference TRBV5-4 and TRBJ1-5): ETGVTQSPTHLIKTRGQQVTLRCSSQSGHNTVSWYQQALGQGPQFIFQYYREEENGRGNFPPRFSGLQFPNYSSELNVNALELDDSALYLCASSLGGSNSNQPQHFGDGTRLSIL.

The sample holds a few counts of this clone. The chain recombines TRBV14 with TRBJ2-2; no definite D call. V was trimmed by 2 bases and J by 6 bases, leaving 4 bases between them. The CDR3 is 12 residues long. CDR1 SGHDN and CDR2 FVKESK come from the germline V gene. The CDR3 sequence is CASSQHAGELFF. CDR3 DNA: TGTGCCAGCAGCCAACATGCCGGGGAGCTGTTTTTT. Filled out from reference TRBV14 and TRBJ2-2, the complete variable domain reads EAGVTQFPSHSVIEKGQTVTLRCDPISGHDNLYWYRRVMGKEIKFLLHFVKESKQDESGMPNNRFLAERTGGTYSTLKVQPAELEDSGVYFCASSQHAGELFFGEGSRLTVL.